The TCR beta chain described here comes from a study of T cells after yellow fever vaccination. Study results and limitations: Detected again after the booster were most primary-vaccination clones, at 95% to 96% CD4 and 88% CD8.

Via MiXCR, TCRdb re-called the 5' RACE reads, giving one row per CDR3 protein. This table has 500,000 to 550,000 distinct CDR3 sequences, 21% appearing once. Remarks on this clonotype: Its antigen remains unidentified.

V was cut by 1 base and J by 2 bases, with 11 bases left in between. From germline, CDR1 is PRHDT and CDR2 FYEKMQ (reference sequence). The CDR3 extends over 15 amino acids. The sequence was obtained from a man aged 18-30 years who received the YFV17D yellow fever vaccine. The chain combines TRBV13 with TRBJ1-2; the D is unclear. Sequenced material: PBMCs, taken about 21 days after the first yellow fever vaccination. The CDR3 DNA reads TGTGCCAGCAGCTTAGATAGGACCGACAACTATGGCTACACCTTC. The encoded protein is CASSLDRTDNYGYTF.